This TCR beta chain is from a study of spatial heterogeneity in lung cancer. The CDR3 covers 15 residues. The germline V gene encodes CDR1 MDHEN and CDR2 SYDVKM. Germline trimming cut 4 bases from V and 0 bases from J; bases unmatched to any gene: 5. This clonotype was seen a handful of times. What it recognizes is unknown. Time point given: blood at routine non-recurrence follow-up after resection. Unsorted samples of tumor, nontumor lung or frozen PBMC had their whole RNA sequenced. Broader study findings: Blood carried ubiquitous expanded tumor TCRs more at resection than follow-up.

TCRdb re-called the 5' RACE reads through MiXCR, storing one row per CDR3 protein. The repertoire includes about 29,000 distinct CDR3 sequences, roughly a tenth of them detected once, and 28% sits in the top ten. V and J are TRBV28 and TRBJ2-5; 7 bases fit TRBD2. This sequence originates from a female donor with early-stage non-small cell lung cancer. The sequencing here drew on PBMCs, taken at follow-up. The CDR3 region is CASSSTGLDQETQYF. The CDR3 nucleotides are TGTGCCAGCAGTTCAACCGGACTAGACCAAGAGACCCAGTACTTC.